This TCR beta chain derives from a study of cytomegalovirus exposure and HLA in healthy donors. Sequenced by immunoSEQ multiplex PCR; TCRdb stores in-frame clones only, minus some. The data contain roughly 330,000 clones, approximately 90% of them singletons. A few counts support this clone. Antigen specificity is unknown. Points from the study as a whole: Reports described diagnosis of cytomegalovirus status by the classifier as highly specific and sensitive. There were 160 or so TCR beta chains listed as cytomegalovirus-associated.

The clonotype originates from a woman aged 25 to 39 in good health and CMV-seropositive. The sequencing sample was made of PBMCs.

The CDR3 DNA reads TGTGCCAGCAGTGCGACAGGGGCTAACATGAACACTGAAGCTTTCTTT. Translation: CASSATGANMNTEAFF. The rearrangement links TRBV2 to TRBJ1-1; TRBD1 matches 8 bases. The V segment lost 4 bases and the J segment 0 bases; nucleotides outside the gene matches: 7. This CDR3 contains 16 residues. Germline CDR1 SNHLY, CDR2 FYNNEI.